These 23 T cell receptor beta chains were all obtained from the same sample, sequenced in a study of blood T cell repertoires in COVID-19. Method: immunoSEQ multiplex PCR; TCRdb's copy keeps in-frame clones and lacks some. The sample carries about 190,000 clones, around 89% recorded once. Sequencing was performed on peripheral blood. The receptors shown here come from a man aged 50 to 59 with acute or convalescent COVID-19.

This clone was observed once. The chain recombines TRBV7-9 with TRBJ2-7; no firm D call. The CDR3 has 16 residues. Germline V CDR1 and CDR2: SEHNR, FQNEAQ (reference sequence). The V gene lost 5 bases and the J gene lost 3 bases, with 20 bases spanning the gap. The CDR3 loop is CASSPRARNPIYEQYF. In DNA form, the CDR3 reads TGTGCCAGCAGCCCCCGCGCGAGGAATCCCATCTACGAGCAGTACTTC.

The gene calls are TRBV12-3 or TRBV12-4 and TRBJ1-1, with TRBD1 as a possible D gene (6 bases). V shed 6 bases and J shed 7 bases, with 12 bases lying between them. The CDR3 runs 12 residues. CDR3 nucleotide sequence: TGTGCCAGCAGCTCTGACAGGAATGAAGCTTTCTTT. Translation: CASSSDRNEAFF.

V and J are TRBV9 and TRBJ2-7; TRBD2 matches at 8 bases. Unmatched junction bases numbered 2, after V lost 0 bases and J lost 0 bases. This CDR3 contains 15 residues. The germline gives CDR1 SGDLS, CDR2 YYNGEE. The CDR3 coding sequence is TGTGCCAGCAGCGTAGCGGGAGGGCCCTCCTACGAGCAGTACTTC. Residues: CASSVAGGPSYEQYF.

V is TRBV6-5 and J is TRBJ1-2, with D tentatively TRBD1 (6 bases). The CDR3 has 13 residues. V was clipped by 2 bases and J by 4 bases, with 8 bases between them. The V gene's germline CDR1 is MNHEY and CDR2 SVGAGI. The CDR3 is CASSYQDSYGYTF. The CDR3 DNA reads TGTGCCAGCAGTTACCAGGACAGCTATGGCTACACCTTC.

This clone appeared once. This chain connects TRBV3-1 (or the pseudogene TRBV3-2) to TRBJ2-3; no definite D call. This CDR3 has 15 amino acids. Germline CDR1 and CDR2: LGHDT and YNNKEL (reference sequence). V dropped 1 base and J dropped 6 bases, with 14 bases sitting between them. For the CDR3, the DNA is TGTGCCAGCAGCCAAGCTGGGCAGGCTTGGGATACGCAGTATTTT. As protein: CASSQAGQAWDTQYF.

The rearrangement joins TRBV5-1 to TRBJ1-1; D call uncertain. V was cut by 1 base and J by 3 bases, with 7 bases left in between. The length of the CDR3 is 13 residues. CDR1 is SGHRS and CDR2 is YFSETQ in the germline V gene. In DNA form, the CDR3 reads TGCGCCAGCAGCTTGCAGGAGGACACTGAAGCTTTCTTT. Protein product: CASSLQEDTEAFF.

J is TRBJ2-2 and V is TRBV28, with TRBD2 matching over 9 bases. The V gene end was trimmed by 3 bases and the J gene end by 7 bases; junction bases not matched to a gene: 12. The length of the CDR3 is 17 residues. Germline CDR1 reads MDHEN; CDR2 reads SYDVKM. The CDR3 DNA reads TGTGCCAGCAGTTTTCGCGGGGGGGCCGGGTCTGTCGGGGAGCTGTTTTTT. Translation: CASSFRGGAGSVGELFF.

The CDR3 spells CASSLALPGDTQYF. The DNA for the CDR3 is TGTGCCAGCAGCTTAGCCCTCCCGGGAGATACGCAGTATTTT. The chain recombines TRBV7-2 with TRBJ2-3; D not resolved. Trimming pared 0 bases from V and 5 bases from J, leaving 9 bases between. This CDR3 is built from 14 residues. The germline V gene encodes CDR1 SGHTA and CDR2 FQGNSA.

This rearrangement joins TRBV5-1 to TRBJ1-4; a possible D gene is TRBD1 (6 bases). There are 14 residues in the CDR3. Deletions cut 3 bases from V and 2 bases from J, with 8 bases between. From germline, CDR1 is SGHRS and CDR2 YFSETQ. In DNA form, the CDR3 reads TGCGCCAGCAGCTATCAGGGGACTAATGAAAAACTGTTTTTT. Amino acids: CASSYQGTNEKLFF.

The rearrangement uses TRBV19 and TRBJ1-4; D not certain. Germline CDR1 is LNHDA and CDR2 is SQIVND (reference sequence). V was pared by 7 bases and J by 2 bases, with 5 bases between. This CDR3 is built from 12 residues. Here the CDR3 DNA reads TGTGCCAGTATGAGGACTAATGAAAAACTGTTTTTT. Translation gives CASMRTNEKLFF.

The chain recombines TRBV19 with TRBJ2-7; 7 bases map to TRBD1. Germline-derived CDR1 and CDR2 are LNHDA and SQIVND (reference sequence). CDR3 size: 15 residues. V dropped 5 bases and J dropped 0; count of bases not matched to a gene: 7. The CDR3: CASSSWGQSSYEQYF. The CDR3 DNA follows: TGTGCCAGTAGTTCTTGGGGACAGAGCTCCTACGAGCAGTACTTC.

The rearrangement links TRBV7-9 to TRBJ1-4; weak D call: TRBD1 (6 bases). V shed 1 base and J shed 3 bases, with 15 bases lying between them. Germline V gene lookup returns CDR1 SEHNR and CDR2 FQNEAQ (reference sequence). CDR3 length: 17 residues. The CDR3 region is CASSLGSGRGPNEKLFF. The DNA for the CDR3 is TGTGCCAGCAGCTTAGGATCGGGCAGGGGTCCTAATGAAAAACTGTTTTTT.

The chain links TRBV5-1 to TRBJ2-1; 8 bases map to TRBD1. CDR3 length: 14 residues. V lost 4 bases and J lost 5; bases outside the gene matches: 5. Per germline, CDR1 SGHRS and CDR2 YFSETQ. The CDR3 DNA reads as TGCGCCAGCAGCACCGGGACAGGAGACAATGAGCAGTTCTTC. Encoded protein: CASSTGTGDNEQFF. The entire variable domain, with the rest obtained from reference TRBV5-1 and TRBJ2-1, is as follows: KAGVTQTPRYLIKTRGQQVTLSCSPISGHRSVSWYQQTPGQGLQFLFEYFSETQRNKGNFPGRFSGRQFSNSRSEMNVSTLELGDSALYLCASSTGTGDNEQFFGPGTRLTVL.

This chain uses TRBV19 with TRBJ1-5, with TRBD1 as a possible D gene (6 bases). Germline V lookup: CDR1 LNHDA, CDR2 SQIVND (reference sequence). This CDR3 spans 14 amino acids. Trimming shortened V by 7 bases and J by 3 bases, and 13 bases separated the two germline ends. CDR3 loop: CASNDQGINQPQHF. The CDR3 DNA reads TGTGCCAGTAACGATCAGGGGATCAATCAGCCCCAGCATTTT. Using reference TRBV19 and TRBJ1-5 for the parts outside the CDR3, the full variable domain is DGGITQSPKYLFRKEGQNVTLSCEQNLNHDAMYWYRQDPGQGLRLIYYSQIVNDFQKGDIAEGYSVSREKKESFPLTVTSAQKNPTAFYLCASNDQGINQPQHFGDGTRLSIL.

J is TRBJ2-5 and V is TRBV6-5, with 13 nucleotides matching TRBD2. The CDR3 sequence is 15 residues long. V dropped 5 bases and J dropped 4; count of bases not matched to a gene: 4. In germline, CDR1 is MNHEY, CDR2 SVGAGI. In DNA, the CDR3 is TGTGCCAGCAGTCATGGGACTAGCGGGATAGAGACCCAGTACTTC. Amino acid sequence: CASSHGTSGIETQYF.

The V call is TRBV6-5, the J call TRBJ2-5; TRBD1 aligns across 8 bases. Trimming removed 6 bases from V and 6 bases from J; junction bases left unmatched: 12. This CDR3 is built from 15 residues. Looked up from germline, CDR1 is MNHEY and CDR2 is SVGAGI. CDR3 in DNA: TGTGCCAGCAGGGACGGACAGGGTCTAGGAAAGACCCAGTACTTC. Protein sequence: CASRDGQGLGKTQYF.

This rearrangement joins TRBV19 to TRBJ1-1, with a possible D match to TRBD1 (5 bases). This CDR3 region has 16 residues. The V gene's germline CDR1 is LNHDA and CDR2 SQIVND (reference sequence). Between the trimmed V and J ends, which lost 6 bases and 4 bases, there was a span of 21 bases. The CDR3 DNA is TGTGCCAGTAGCCGAAAACGGGCTGGGGGGTTCACTGAAGCTTTCTTT. The encoded protein is CASSRKRAGGFTEAFF.

This clone came up once. The chain uses TRBV29-1 and TRBJ2-7, with a possible D match to TRBD1 (6 bases). The CDR3 spans 11 residues. The V gene lost 7 bases and the J gene lost 5 bases, with 12 bases spanning the gap. Germline loops: CDR1 SQVTM, CDR2 ANQGSEA. The CDR3 sequence is CSAGQGNEQYF. CDR3 coding DNA: TGCAGCGCTGGCCAGGGGAACGAGCAGTACTTC.

This clone was seen a single time. J is TRBJ2-7 and V is TRBV2; no reliable D call. Germline V lookup: CDR1 SNHLY, CDR2 FYNNEI. V was trimmed by 0 bases and J by 4 bases, leaving 4 bases between them. The CDR3 consists of 12 residues. The CDR3: CASSEAQYEQYV. CDR3 bases: TGTGCCAGCAGTGAAGCTCAATACGAGCAGTACGTC.

This chain connects TRBV6-2 or TRBV6-3 to TRBJ2-3; 13 bases match TRBD2. V lost 0 bases, J lost 2 bases, and 14 bases stayed unmatched. CDR1 is MNHEY and CDR2 is SVGEGT in the germline V gene. The CDR3 runs to 21 residues. The DNA of the CDR3 is TGTGCCAGCAGTTACTCGATAAAGGCGACTAGCGGGAGGTTCTTCACAGATACGCAGTATTTT. Its translation is CASSYSIKATSGRFFTDTQYF.

The chain recombines TRBV20-1 with TRBJ1-2; D is undetermined. CDR3 length: 11 residues. V lost 6 bases, J lost 6 bases, and 11 bases lay in between. Germline V gives CDR1 DFQATT, CDR2 SNEGSKA (reference sequence). CDR3 coding DNA: TGCAGTGCATCGGAGCAGCATGGCTACACCTTC. Translation gives CSASEQHGYTF.

About this clone itself: Other DNA sequences within the sample encode an identical CDR3. J is TRBJ2-5 and V is TRBV20-1; D is uncertain. Germline values: CDR1 DFQATT, CDR2 SNEGSKA (reference sequence). V was pared by 2 bases and J by 5 bases, with 6 bases between. CDR3 length: 11 amino acids. The CDR3 here is CSARRGETQYF. The CDR3 nucleotides are TGCAGTGCTAGACGCGGCGAGACCCAGTACTTC.

The V gene is TRBV30, the J gene TRBJ2-2; D gene unclear. The CDR3 contains 12 residues. CDR1 GTSNPN and CDR2 SVGIG come from the germline V gene (reference sequence). Trimming removed 2 bases from V and 4 bases from J, with 5 bases in between. The CDR3 DNA sequence: TGTGCCTGGAGTTTAATCACCGGGGAGCTGTTTTTT. It specifies CAWSLITGELFF.